Listed here are 3 T cell receptor beta chains from one sample, sequenced in a study of T-cell memory formation after mild COVID-19. TCRdb re-derived calls from the 5' RACE reads in MiXCR, one entry per CDR3 protein. The data show 250,000 to 350,000 distinct CDR3 sequences, with around 19% seen just once and roughly 21% held by the top ten. Material: PBMCs or a T cell subset sorted from them (not recorded which). Receptors originate from a young man who had mild COVID-19 (a few samples of this study predate the infection). Cell type and time point are not known.

The gene calls are TRBV6-5 and TRBJ2-7, with a weak D call TRBD1 (6 bases). Trimming cost V 4 bases and J 6 bases, with 16 bases left between them. Germline V gene data show CDR1 as MNHEY and CDR2 as SVGAGI. The CDR3 runs to 14 residues. The chain's CDR3 is CASSSYDRPSEQYV. The CDR3 DNA sequence: TGTGCCAGCAGTTCCTACGACAGGCCAAGCGAGCAGTACGTC.

In its sample, this clonotype was seen a few times. The genes are TRBV6-1 and TRBJ1-2; tentatively, D is TRBD1 (6 bases). The CDR3 consists of 18 residues. Germline V CDR1 and CDR2: MNHNS, SASEGT. V lost 0 bases and J 6 bases, leaving 23 bases between the germline ends. The CDR3 nucleotides read TGTGCCAGCAGTGAAGCGGGGATCAGAAAAGGGGGTACCGATGGCTACACCTTC. Its protein is CASSEAGIRKGGTDGYTF.

The chain uses TRBV18 and TRBJ2-7; 7 bases fit TRBD1. Trimming removed 4 bases from V and 0 bases from J; junction bases left unmatched: 15. Germline V gene sequence: CDR1 KGHSH, CDR2 LQKENI. This CDR3 region has 18 residues. The CDR3 protein is CASSQTPGQLSSSYEQYF. The CDR3 DNA sequence: TGTGCCAGCTCACAGACCCCGGGACAGCTATCGAGCTCCTACGAGCAGTACTTC.